The sequence of this T cell receptor (beta chain) was determined in a study of liver allograft versus peripheral blood T cells. Study-wide background: Repertoires of T cell receptors in transplanted livers were compared with recipients' peripheral blood repertoires.

With regard to this clonotype: Antigen specificity is unknown.

Findings and limits, study-wide: T cell receptor repertoires inside liver allografts reportedly differed from those in peripheral blood.

TCRdb re-called the reads through MiXCR, storing one row per CDR3 protein. Among roughly 8,500 distinct CDR3 sequences, 26% were seen once, and the ten largest hold roughly 8.3%. The CDR3 runs 13 residues. CDR1 and CDR2 from the germline V gene are SQVTM and ANQGSEA. With 3 bases clipped from V and 8 bases from J, the junction kept 8 bases outside the gene matches. This clonotype originated in a human patient who had a liver transplant. Some T cells may have originated in the graft donor. The rearrangement links TRBV29-1 to TRBJ1-2; 8 nucleotides match TRBD1. This CDR3 reads CSVEDRVLLGYTF. In nucleotides, the CDR3 is TGCAGCGTTGAGGACAGGGTTCTGTTGGGCTACACCTTC. Drawing the rest from reference TRBV29-1 and TRBJ1-2, the complete variable domain is SAVISQKPSRDICQRGTSLTIQCQVDSQVTMMFWYRQQPGQSLTLIATANQGSEATYESGFVIDKFPISRPNLTFSTLTVSNMSPEDSSIYLCSVEDRVLLGYTFGSGTRLTVV.